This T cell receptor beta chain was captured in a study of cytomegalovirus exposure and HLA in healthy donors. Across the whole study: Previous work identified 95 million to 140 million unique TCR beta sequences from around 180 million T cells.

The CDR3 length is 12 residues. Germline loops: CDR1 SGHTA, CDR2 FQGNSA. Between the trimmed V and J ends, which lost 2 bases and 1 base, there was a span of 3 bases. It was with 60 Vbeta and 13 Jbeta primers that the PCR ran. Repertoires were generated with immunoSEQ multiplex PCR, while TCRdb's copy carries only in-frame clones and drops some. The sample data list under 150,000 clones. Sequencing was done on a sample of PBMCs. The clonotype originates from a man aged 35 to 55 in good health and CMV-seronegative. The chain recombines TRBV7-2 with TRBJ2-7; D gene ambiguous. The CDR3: CASSLISYEQYF. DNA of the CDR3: TGTGCCAGCAGCTTAATATCCTACGAGCAGTACTTC. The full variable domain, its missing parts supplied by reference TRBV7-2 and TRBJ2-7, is GAGVSQSPSNKVTEKGKDVELRCDPISGHTALYWYRQSLGQGLEFLIYFQGNSAPDKSGLPSDRFSAERTGGSVSTLTIQRTQQEDSAVYLCASSLISYEQYFGPGTRLTVT.